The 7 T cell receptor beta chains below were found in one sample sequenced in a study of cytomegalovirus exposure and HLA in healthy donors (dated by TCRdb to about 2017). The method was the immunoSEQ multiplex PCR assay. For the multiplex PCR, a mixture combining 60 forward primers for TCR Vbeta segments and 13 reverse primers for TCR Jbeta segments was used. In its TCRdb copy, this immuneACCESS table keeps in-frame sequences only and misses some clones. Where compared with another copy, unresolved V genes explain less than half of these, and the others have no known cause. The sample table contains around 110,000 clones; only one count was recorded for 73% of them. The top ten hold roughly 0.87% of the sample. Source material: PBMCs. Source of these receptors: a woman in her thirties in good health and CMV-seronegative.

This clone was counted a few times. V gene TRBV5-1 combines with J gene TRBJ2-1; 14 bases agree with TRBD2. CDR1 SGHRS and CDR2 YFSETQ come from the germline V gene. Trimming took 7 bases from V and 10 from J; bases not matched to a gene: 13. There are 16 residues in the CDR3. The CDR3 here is CASARGGLAGVEEQFF. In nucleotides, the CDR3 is TGCGCCAGCGCACGTGGGGGACTAGCGGGAGTGGAGGAGCAGTTCTTC.

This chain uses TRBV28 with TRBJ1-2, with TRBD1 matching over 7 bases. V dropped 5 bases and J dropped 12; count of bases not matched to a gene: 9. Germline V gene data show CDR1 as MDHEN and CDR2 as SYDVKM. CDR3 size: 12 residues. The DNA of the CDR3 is TGTGCCAGCAGTACCCGGACAGGCAGAGACACCTTC. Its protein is CASSTRTGRDTF.

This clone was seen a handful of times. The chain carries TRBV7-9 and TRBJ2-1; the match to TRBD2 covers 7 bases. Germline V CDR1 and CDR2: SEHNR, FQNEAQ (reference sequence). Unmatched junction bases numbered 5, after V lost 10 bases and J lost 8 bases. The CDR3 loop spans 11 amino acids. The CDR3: CATGLFYEQFF. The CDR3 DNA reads TGTGCCACGGGACTATTCTATGAGCAGTTCTTC.

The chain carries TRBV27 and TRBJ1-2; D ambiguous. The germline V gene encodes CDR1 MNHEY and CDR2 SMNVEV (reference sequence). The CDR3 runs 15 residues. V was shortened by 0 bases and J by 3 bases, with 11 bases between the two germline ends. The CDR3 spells CASSLSPGSYYGYTF. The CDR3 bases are TGTGCCAGCAGTTTATCCCCGGGGAGCTACTATGGCTACACCTTC.

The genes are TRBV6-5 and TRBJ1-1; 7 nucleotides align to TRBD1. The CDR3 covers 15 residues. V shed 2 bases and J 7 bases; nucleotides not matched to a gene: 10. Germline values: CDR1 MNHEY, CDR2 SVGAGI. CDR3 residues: CASSYTTGRRGEAFF. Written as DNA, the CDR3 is TGTGCCAGCAGTTACACGACAGGGAGGAGAGGTGAAGCTTTCTTT.

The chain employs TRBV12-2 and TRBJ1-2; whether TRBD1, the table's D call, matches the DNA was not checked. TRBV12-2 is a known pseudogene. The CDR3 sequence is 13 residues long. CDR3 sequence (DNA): TGTGCAAGTCGGGGCAGGCGAGATTATGGCTACACCTTC. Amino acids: CASRGRRDYGYTF.

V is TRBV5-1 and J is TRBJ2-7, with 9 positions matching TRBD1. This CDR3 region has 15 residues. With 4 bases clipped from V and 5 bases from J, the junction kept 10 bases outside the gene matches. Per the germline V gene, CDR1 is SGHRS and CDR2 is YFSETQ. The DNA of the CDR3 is TGCGCCAGCAGCCGCGCGGGACAGGGTGTCGACGAGCAGTACTTC. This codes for CASSRAGQGVDEQYF. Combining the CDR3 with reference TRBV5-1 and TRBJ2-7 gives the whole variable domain KAGVTQTPRYLIKTRGQQVTLSCSPISGHRSVSWYQQTPGQGLQFLFEYFSETQRNKGNFPGRFSGRQFSNSRSEMNVSTLELGDSALYLCASSRAGQGVDEQYFGPGTRLTVT.